The 22 T cell receptor beta chains presented below share a single source sample, sequenced in a study of blood T cell repertoires in COVID-19 (TCRdb year 2020). Library generation was performed with the immunoSEQ multiplex PCR assay. TCRdb re-hosts the immuneACCESS table, in-frame sequences only. Its copies lack some clones; in the studies checked, an unresolved V gene accounts for under half of them, and the cause for the rest is not known. The sample table lists nearly 70,000 clones, around 90% of them with a count of one. 7.3% of the sample belongs to the ten largest clones. The material sequenced was peripheral blood. These receptor sequences come from a man aged 40-55 years with COVID-19, enrolled during active disease.

The rearrangement joins TRBV6-6 to TRBJ1-5; a possible D gene is TRBD1 (5 bases). V lost 6 bases to trimming and J lost 2 bases, with 17 bases between them. Germline V gene data show CDR1 as MNHNY and CDR2 as SVGAGI (reference sequence). The CDR3 has 16 residues. The CDR3 DNA is TGTGCCAGCAGCGGGGGTGAGGTGATGGGCAATCAGCCCCAGCATTTT. As protein: CASSGGEVMGNQPQHF.

The chain is built from TRBV2 and TRBJ2-7; D is undetermined. Germline CDR1 and CDR2: SNHLY and FYNNEI. The CDR3 is made up of 12 amino acids. V dropped 2 bases and J dropped 3 bases, with 5 bases sitting between them. The CDR3: CASSENGYEQYF. The CDR3 DNA sequence: TGTGCCAGCAGTGAAAACGGCTACGAGCAGTACTTC.

The rearrangement uses TRBV9 and TRBJ1-2; D is perhaps TRBD1 (6 bases). Trimming took off 5 bases at V and 3 bases at J, with 11 bases between the two ends. The CDR3 sequence is 13 residues long. CDR1 is SGDLS, CDR2 YYNGEE, per germline. The CDR3 protein is CASRDSFDYGYTF. DNA for the CDR3: TGTGCCAGCAGGGACAGTTTTGACTATGGCTACACCTTC.

The chain carries TRBV7-2 and TRBJ2-5, with D perhaps matching TRBD2 (5 bases). The CDR3 extends over 13 amino acids. Germline CDR1 is SGHTA and CDR2 is FQGNSA. Trimming shortened V by 3 bases and J by 5 bases, and 10 bases separated the two germline ends. CDR3 nucleotide sequence: TGTGCCAGCAGCTTTAGGAGGTTGGAGACCCAGTACTTC. Protein product: CASSFRRLETQYF.

The rearrangement links TRBV29-1 to TRBJ1-1, with a possible D match to TRBD1 (6 bases). The germline gives CDR1 SQVTM, CDR2 ANQGSEA. Trimming shortened V by 4 bases and J by 3 bases, and 15 bases separated the two germline ends. The CDR3 has 14 amino acids. CDR3 in amino acids: CSVGPRQDYTEAFF. DNA of the CDR3: TGCAGCGTTGGTCCCCGACAGGACTACACTGAAGCTTTCTTT.

The V gene is TRBV2, the J gene TRBJ2-4, with D possibly TRBD2 on 5 matching bases. Germline CDR1 reads SNHLY; CDR2 reads FYNNEI. V was cut by 6 bases and J by 1 base, with 10 bases left in between. This CDR3 has 14 amino acids. CDR3 sequence (DNA): TGTGCCAGCAGACACGGGGAGGCCAAAAACATTCAGTACTTC. It is translated as CASRHGEAKNIQYF.

The chain joins TRBV15 to TRBJ1-2, with 7 bases matching TRBD1. The length of the CDR3 is 13 residues. The junction had 6 bases not matched to a gene; V was cut back by 3 bases and J by 8 bases. Germline lookup yields CDR1 LNHNV and CDR2 YYDKDF (reference sequence). CDR3 DNA: TGTGCCACCAGCAGTCTAGGGGGCTGGGGCTACACCTTC. Translation: CATSSLGGWGYTF.

In its sample, this clone was seen once. The CDR3 spells CASSSQGATNEKLFF. For the CDR3, the DNA is TGCGCCAGCAGCTCACAGGGTGCAACTAATGAAAAACTGTTTTTT. This chain uses TRBV5-1 with TRBJ1-4, with D possibly TRBD1 on 6 matching bases. The length of the CDR3 is 15 residues. The germline V and J ends were trimmed by 3 bases and 0 bases, with 9 bases remaining between them. CDR1 SGHRS and CDR2 YFSETQ come from the germline V gene. Using reference TRBV5-1 and TRBJ1-4 for the parts outside the CDR3, the full variable domain is KAGVTQTPRYLIKTRGQQVTLSCSPISGHRSVSWYQQTPGQGLQFLFEYFSETQRNKGNFPGRFSGRQFSNSRSEMNVSTLELGDSALYLCASSSQGATNEKLFFGSGTQLSVL.

The CDR3 here is CASSPWGTEAADTQYF. The CDR3, as DNA: TGTGCCAGCTCACCGTGGGGGACAGAAGCAGCAGATACGCAGTATTTT. This chain links TRBV18 with TRBJ2-3; 7 nucleotides align to TRBD1. The CDR3 is made up of 16 amino acids. Germline CDR1 reads KGHSH; CDR2 reads LQKENI. Germline trimming cut 3 bases from V and 4 bases from J; bases unmatched to any gene: 10.

The rearrangement uses TRBV11-2 and TRBJ1-4, with D maybe TRBD1 (5 bases). Germline V gives CDR1 SGHAT, CDR2 FQNNGV. The CDR3 is made up of 13 amino acids. Trimming left V 3 bases short and J 7 bases short, with 9 bases between. The CDR3: CASSFFGGEKLFF. Written as DNA, the CDR3 is TGTGCCAGCAGCTTCTTCGGGGGTGAAAAACTGTTTTTT.

The rearrangement uses TRBV4-2 and TRBJ2-5, with 9 bases identical to TRBD2. This CDR3 is built from 16 residues. V shed 0 bases, J shed 5 bases, and the junction held 7 bases outside the gene matches. The germline V gene has CDR1 LGHNA and CDR2 YNFKEQ. The CDR3 bases are TGTGCCAGCAGCCAAGAAGGGAGCGGGGGGATGGAGACCCAGTACTTC. It codes for CASSQEGSGGMETQYF.

The chain couples TRBV3-1 (or the pseudogene TRBV3-2) to TRBJ2-1, with 8 positions matching TRBD1. This CDR3 is built from 15 residues. Germline lookup yields CDR1 LGHDT and CDR2 YNNKEL (reference sequence). J was trimmed by 1 base and V by 3 bases; bases with no gene match: 2. The CDR3 reads CASSQDRVSYNEQFF. In DNA, the CDR3 is TGTGCCAGCAGCCAGGACAGGGTATCCTACAATGAGCAGTTCTTC.

The DNA of the CDR3 is TGTGCCAGCAGCGAAATGACAGGGGGTCTTTCTGAAGCTTTCTTT. Translated: CASSEMTGGLSEAFF. The V and J genes are TRBV7-9 and TRBJ1-1; 9 nucleotides match TRBD1. The germline CDR1 and CDR2 sequences are SEHNR and FQNEAQ (reference sequence). The CDR3 totals 15 residues. V lost 5 bases to trimming and J lost 6 bases; unmatched junction nucleotides: 10.

This chain links TRBV3-1 (or the pseudogene TRBV3-2) with TRBJ1-1; the D gene is possibly TRBD1 (5 bases). V lost 3 bases and J 4 bases, leaving 18 bases between the germline ends. The germline CDR1 and CDR2 sequences are LGHDT and YNNKEL (reference sequence). The CDR3 runs 16 residues. The CDR3 DNA reads TGTGCCAGCAGCCATTCCGAGCGGGGGGGAGGCACTGAAGCTTTCTTT. Encoded protein: CASSHSERGGGTEAFF.

This clone was counted once. V is TRBV25-1 and J is TRBJ2-7, with 9 positions matching TRBD2. CDR1 is MGHDK and CDR2 is SYGVNS in the germline V gene. With 0 bases clipped from V and 7 bases from J, the junction kept 7 bases outside the gene matches. The CDR3 runs to 15 residues. The CDR3 loop is CASSEYELAGDEQYF. In nucleotides, the CDR3 is TGTGCCAGCAGTGAATATGAATTAGCGGGGGATGAGCAGTACTTC.

The chain combines TRBV6-6 with TRBJ2-3, with 10 positions matching TRBD1. CDR3 length: 15 residues. V dropped 4 bases and J dropped 2; count of bases not matched to a gene: 3. Germline lookup yields CDR1 MNHNY and CDR2 SVGAGI (reference sequence). CDR3 DNA: TGTGCCAGCAGTTCGGGACAGGGGCTCACAGATACGCAGTATTTT. Amino acid sequence: CASSSGQGLTDTQYF.

The V and J genes are TRBV3-1 (or the pseudogene TRBV3-2) and TRBJ1-2, with 8 bases identical to TRBD1. V lost 4 bases and J lost 3; bases outside the gene matches: 10. Germline CDR1 reads LGHDT; CDR2 reads YNNKEL (reference sequence). The CDR3 consists of 16 residues. This CDR3 is CASSPQNGQGHYGYTF. The CDR3, as DNA: TGTGCCAGCAGCCCCCAGAATGGACAGGGTCACTATGGCTACACCTTC.

As DNA, the CDR3 is TGTGCCAGCAGCCAAGAGGAGGCAGGGGTCGAGCAGTACTTC. It is translated as CASSQEEAGVEQYF. J is TRBJ2-7 and V is TRBV3-1 (or the pseudogene TRBV3-2), with a possible D match to TRBD1 (6 bases). CDR3 length equals 14 residues. In germline, CDR1 is LGHDT, CDR2 YNNKEL (reference sequence). The ends were cut back, 0 bases at V and 6 bases at J, with 12 bases in the middle.

The chain couples TRBV14 to TRBJ1-1; 8 nucleotides align to TRBD1. This CDR3 is built from 13 residues. After removal of 0 bases from V and 11 bases from J, the junction contained 5 bases not matched to a gene. Germline loops: CDR1 SGHDN, CDR2 FVKESK. CDR3: CASSQEGTGGAFF. DNA of the CDR3: TGTGCCAGCAGCCAAGAAGGGACAGGCGGCGCTTTCTTT.

In this sample, this clone turned up once. J is TRBJ1-4 and V is TRBV3-1 (or the pseudogene TRBV3-2); TRBD1 matches at 9 bases. CDR3 length equals 15 residues. Unmatched junction bases numbered 8, after V lost 4 bases and J lost 8 bases. CDR1 and CDR2 from the germline V gene are LGHDT and YNNKEL (reference sequence). In DNA, the CDR3 is TGTGCCAGCAGCCCATCCGGGACAGGGAACGAAAAACTGTTTTTT. Translated, it gives CASSPSGTGNEKLFF.

V gene TRBV7-6 combines with J gene TRBJ2-5; 8 nucleotides line up with TRBD1. Germline lookup yields CDR1 SGHVS and CDR2 FNYEAQ. CDR3 length equals 14 residues. Unmatched junction bases numbered 6, after V lost 3 bases and J lost 6 bases. Written as DNA, the CDR3 is TGTGCCAGCAGCTTGCTGGGCAGGGGGCAGACCCAGTACTTC. It yields the protein CASSLLGRGQTQYF.

This rearrangement joins TRBV29-1 to TRBJ2-5; D remains ambiguous. Trimming removed 6 bases from V and 8 bases from J, with 10 bases in between. CDR3 size: 10 residues. Per the germline V gene, CDR1 is SQVTM and CDR2 is ANQGSEA. CDR3 DNA: TGCAGCGTAAGCCAAAACACCCAGTACTTC. This encodes CSVSQNTQYF.